The next 12 T cell receptor beta chains were all read from a single sample in a study of molecular identifiers for immune sequencing clone quantification. MiXCR, applied by TCRdb to the PCR reads, yields one record per CDR3 protein. The data hold 80,000 to 95,000 distinct CDR3 sequences, with around 20% observed a single time. The specimen was naive CD8+ T cells from blood, with Jurkat cell RNA spiked in. Subset noted: FACS-sorted CD8+CD4-CCR7+CD45RA+ naive T cells. Receptor source: a human donor in good health. Some libraries in this study had Jurkat cell RNA spiked in.

This clonotype appeared a few times. The CDR3 region is CASSLDVYEQYF. CDR3 nucleotide sequence: TGTGCCAGCAGTTTAGACGTATACGAGCAGTACTTC. The rearrangement uses TRBV12-3 or TRBV12-4 and TRBJ2-7; D unclear. Trimming left V 1 base short and J 4 bases short, with 5 bases between. This CDR3 region has 12 residues.

V usage is TRBV5-6 and J usage is TRBJ2-2, with 7 nucleotides matching TRBD1. CDR1 is SGHDT and CDR2 is YYEEEE in the germline V gene. CDR3 length: 13 amino acids. The V segment lost 2 bases and the J segment 7 bases; nucleotides outside the gene matches: 2. CDR3: CASSFWTGGELFF. The CDR3 nucleotides read TGTGCCAGCAGCTTCTGGACAGGCGGGGAGCTGTTTTTT.

On this clonotype: Sequence at one end of the junction differs from germline and may be a read error. J is TRBJ2-5 and V is TRBV9; maybe TRBD1 (6 bases). The CDR3 length is 15 residues. Germline V gene sequence: CDR1 SGDLS, CDR2 YYNGEE. The CDR3 nucleotides are TGTGCCAGCAGCGCAGAGGGGGTGACACAAGAGACCAAGTACTTC. This translates into CASSAEGVTQETKYF.

This clonotype was seen at least ten times. The genes are TRBV4-1 and TRBJ2-7; D gene ambiguous. The length of the CDR3 is 14 residues. CDR1 is MGHRA, CDR2 YSYEKL, per germline. V was cut by 3 bases and J by 6 bases, with 15 bases left in between. CDR3 in amino acids: CASSQQQFSSEQYF. CDR3 nucleotide sequence: TGCGCCAGCAGCCAGCAACAATTTTCCAGCGAGCAGTACTTC.

This clonotype was observed a handful of times. The chain has TRBV18 and TRBJ2-3, with a tentative D call TRBD2 (7 bases). The V gene's germline CDR1 is KGHSH and CDR2 LQKENI. The CDR3 runs 18 residues. V shed 0 bases and J shed 2 bases, with 18 bases lying between them. The CDR3: CASSPPRAGAVFTDTQYF. The CDR3 DNA reads as TGTGCCAGCTCACCACCCCGCGCGGGGGCAGTTTTCACAGATACGCAGTATTTT.

In its sample, this clonotype was seen many times. The chain has TRBV7-9 and TRBJ2-7; no firm D call. Trimming removed 2 bases from V and 6 bases from J, with 8 bases in between. The CDR3 has 12 residues. The germline gives CDR1 SEHNR, CDR2 FQNEAQ (reference sequence). The CDR3 DNA reads as TGTGCCAGCAGCTTATCCCATCCCGAGCAGTACTTC. Translation: CASSLSHPEQYF.

For this clonotype: This may come from a read error, since a much larger clone is one base off. As the CDR3 is not closed by the conserved phenylalanine or tryptophan, this likely results from a read error. This rearrangement joins TRBV4-3 to TRBJ2-1; the D gene could be TRBD1 or TRBD2 (5 bases each). The CDR3 has 17 amino acids. Germline V CDR1 and CDR2: LGHNA, YSLEER. Trimming removed 0 bases from V and 3 bases from J, with 15 bases in between. The chain's CDR3 is CASSQDWGGLLYNEQFS. The CDR3 region has the DNA TGCGCCAGCAGCCAAGATTGGGGCGGGCTCCTCTACAATGAGCAGTTCTCC.

This clonotype was seen ten or more times. The chain employs TRBV12-3 or TRBV12-4 and TRBJ1-2; 7 nucleotides line up with TRBD1. This CDR3 is built from 17 residues. V trimming: 4 bases; J trimming: 0 bases; junction bases outside the gene matches: 11. The CDR3 loop reads CASSSPRGGQTNYGYTF. CDR3 coding DNA: TGTGCCAGCAGTTCCCCCCGAGGGGGACAGACTAACTATGGCTACACCTTC.

This clonotype was detected many times. The rearrangement uses TRBV5-4 and TRBJ2-1; no definite D call. This CDR3 is 15 amino acids long. Germline CDR1 is SGHNT and CDR2 is YYREEE (reference sequence). V shed 0 bases and J shed 0 bases, with 7 bases lying between them. The CDR3 nucleotides are TGTGCCAGCAGCTTGGCGACCGACTCCTACAATGAGCAGTTCTTC. Its translation is CASSLATDSYNEQFF.

This clonotype showed up many times. The rearrangement uses TRBV19 and TRBJ1-5; 7 bases are a match to TRBD1. The CDR3 loop spans 15 amino acids. CDR1 and CDR2 from the germline V gene are LNHDA and SQIVND (reference sequence). V trimming: 3 bases; J trimming: 1 base; junction bases outside the gene matches: 3. DNA for the CDR3: TGTGCCAGTAGTATCTCAGGGGGGAGCAATCAGCCCCAGCATTTT. Amino acid sequence: CASSISGGSNQPQHF. The variable domain in full, completed from reference TRBV19 and TRBJ1-5, reads DGGITQSPKYLFRKEGQNVTLSCEQNLNHDAMYWYRQDPGQGLRLIYYSQIVNDFQKGDIAEGYSVSREKKESFPLTVTSAQKNPTAFYLCASSISGGSNQPQHFGDGTRLSIL.

This clonotype was observed at least ten times. The genes are TRBV7-9 and TRBJ2-7; D remains ambiguous. Germline-derived CDR1 and CDR2 are SEHNR and FQNEAQ (reference sequence). There are 12 residues in the CDR3. V shed 8 bases and J shed 6 bases, with 14 bases lying between them. CDR3 residues: CASRNAGVEQYF. CDR3 nucleotides: TGTGCCAGCCGCAACGCTGGGGTCGAGCAGTACTTC. The whole variable domain, filled in from reference TRBV7-9 and TRBJ2-7, reads DTGVSQNPRHKITKRGQNVTFRCDPISEHNRLYWYRQTLGQGPEFLTYFQNEAQLEKSRLLSDRFSAERPKGSFSTLEIQRTEQGDSAMYLCASRNAGVEQYFGPGTRLTVT.

With regard to this clonotype: One base away lies a much larger clone, so this may be a sequencing read error. The chain employs TRBV7-9 and TRBJ2-7; 8 nucleotides align to TRBD1. CDR3 size: 13 residues. Germline lookup yields CDR1 SEHNR and CDR2 FQNEAQ (reference sequence). V was pared by 5 bases and J by 6 bases, with 6 bases of the junction left unmatched. CDR3 in DNA: TGTGCCAGCAGCCCAGCGGACAGGGTCGAGCAGTACTTC. Protein: CASSPADRVEQYF.